The rows below give T cell receptor beta chains drawn from one sample of a study of shared clonotypes between healthy human individuals. Assay used: immunoSEQ multiplex PCR; TCRdb lists only in-frame clones, some missing. The repertoire holds 2 million to 2.5 million clones, with 80% to 95% as singletons. What was sequenced was naive CD4+ T cells from PBMCs. The receptors shown here come from a man between 18 and 29 years old in good health. Some clones in this sample may be carry-over from other donors' samples. Each CDR3 is given with its conserved first and last residue. Each record gives: D gene, J gene, clone size, V gene, CDR3 DNA, CDR3 protein. D genes are given only for firm matches. Size tells how often a clone was seen (once, few, many) or the class of an expanded clone, and some rows leave it out.

NA	TRBJ2-5	NA	TRBV19	TGTGCCAGTGGCCCGACAGGACAAGAGACCCAGTACTTC	CASGPTGQETQYF
NA	TRBJ2-6	NA	TRBV6-5	TGTGCCAGCAGTTCTAGACAGGTCTCTGGGGCCAACGTCCTGACTTTC	CASSSRQVSGANVLTF
NA	TRBJ1-5	NA	TRBV5-1	TGCGCCAGCAGCTTGGAGACAGATCAGCCCCAGCATTTT	CASSLETDQPQHF
NA	TRBJ1-2	NA	TRBV28	TGTGCCAGCAGTTCCTCCGGGGCTGGCTACACCTTC	CASSSSGAGYTF
TRBD1	TRBJ1-1	NA	TRBV5-1	TGCGCCAGCAGAACGGGACAGCCGAACACTGAAGCTTTCTTT	CASRTGQPNTEAFF
TRBD1	TRBJ2-3	NA	TRBV7-3	TGTGCCAGCAGCCCGGGACAGACAACAGATACGCAGTATTTT	CASSPGQTTDTQYF
TRBD1	TRBJ1-5	NA	TRBV10-3	TGTGCCATGAGACAGGGAGGCGATCAGCCCCAGCATTTT	CAMRQGGDQPQHF
NA	TRBJ1-2	NA	TRBV29-1	TGCAGCGTTGCCGAGGACGGAGCTAGGGGCTACACCTTC	CSVAEDGARGYTF
NA	TRBJ2-3	NA	TRBV19	TGTGCCAGTAGTATAGAGGCCGCGGTCACAGATACGCAGTATTTT	CASSIEAAVTDTQYF
NA	TRBJ2-5	few	TRBV14	TGTGCCAGCAGCCAAGGGGCGGTTCTCCAAGAGACCCAGTACTTC	CASSQGAVLQETQYF
NA	TRBJ2-1	NA	TRBV18	TGTGCCAGCTCACCAGGGAGTCCCTCCTACAATGAGCAGTTCTTC	CASSPGSPSYNEQFF
NA	TRBJ2-2	NA	TRBV19	TGTGCCAGTAAGGGCCTAATTCGCGGGGAGCTGTTTTTT	CASKGLIRGELFF
NA	TRBJ1-2	NA	TRBV11-2	TGTGCCAGCAGCCCCGCTTCGTTGCTCACCTTC	CASSPASLLTF
NA	TRBJ1-5	NA	TRBV21-1	TGTGCCAGCAGAACCTTCGTACATTGGCATCATCAGCCCCAGCATTTT	CASRTFVHWHHQPQHF
NA	TRBJ2-1	once	TRBV7-9	TGTGCCAGCAGCAGAGGCAATGAGCAGTTCTTC	CASSRGNEQFF
NA	TRBJ2-7	NA	TRBV28	TGTGCCAGCAAAGGTAGTAGCGCCCACGAGCAGTACTTC	CASKGSSAHEQYF
NA	TRBJ1-1	NA	TRBV5-6	TGTGCCAGCAGCTTTCGTCAGGGGAACACTGAAGCTTTCTTT	CASSFRQGNTEAFF